This TCR beta chain is drawn from a study of T-cell reconstitution after alpha-beta-depleted transplantation in children. Unique molecular identifiers tagged the TCRbeta library. TCRdb fed the PCR reads into MiXCR, producing one record per CDR3 protein. The table lists 200,000 to 300,000 distinct CDR3 sequences, 12% of them singletons. Many counts were recorded for this clonotype. Trimming stripped 0 bases from V and 5 bases from J, with 10 bases between. The CDR3 contains 15 residues. Germline lookup yields CDR1 LGHNA and CDR2 YSLEER. This chain links TRBV4-3 with TRBJ2-2; D is tentatively TRBD1 or TRBD2 (5 bases each). The receptor comes from a human donor who donated a stem cell graft to a child with acute lymphoblastic leukemia. Sequences were derived from PBMCs from the stem cell graft donor, sampled from the stem cell graft. CDR3 region: CASSQDLGGTGELFF. CDR3 in DNA: TGCGCCAGCAGCCAAGATCTTGGGGGAACCGGGGAGCTGTTTTTT.